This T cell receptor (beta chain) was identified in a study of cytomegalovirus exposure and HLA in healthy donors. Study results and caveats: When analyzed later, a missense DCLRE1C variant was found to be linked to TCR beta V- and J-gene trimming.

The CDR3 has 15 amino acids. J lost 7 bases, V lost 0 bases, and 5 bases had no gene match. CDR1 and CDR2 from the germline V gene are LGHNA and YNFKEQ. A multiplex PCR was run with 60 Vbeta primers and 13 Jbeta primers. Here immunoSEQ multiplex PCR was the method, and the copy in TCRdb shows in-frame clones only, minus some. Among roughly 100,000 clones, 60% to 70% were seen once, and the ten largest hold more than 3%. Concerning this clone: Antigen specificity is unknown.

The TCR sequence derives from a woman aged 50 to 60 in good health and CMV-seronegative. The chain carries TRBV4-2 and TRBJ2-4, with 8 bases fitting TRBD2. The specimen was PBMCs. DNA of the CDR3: TGTGCCAGCAGCCAAGATTTCAGCGGGAGTAACATTCAGTACTTC. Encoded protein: CASSQDFSGSNIQYF.